This TCR beta chain was observed in a study of T cell responses to AZD1222 COVID-19 vaccine. CDR1 is LGHDT, CDR2 YNNKEL, per germline (reference sequence). The CDR3 is made up of 15 amino acids. Trimming cost V 3 bases and J 7 bases; bases outside gene matches: 6. In regard to this clone: Its matching antigen is unknown.

Study-wide results and caveats: Within unmutated variant regions lay the reported targets of nearly half of spike-specific TCRs. It should be noted that donors were predominantly white British and more often female, and clonal diversity was possibly underestimated.

Assay used: immunoSEQ multiplex PCR; TCRdb lists only in-frame clones, some missing. The sample gives over 85,000 clones, about 86% of which show up once; approximately 5.1% is in the top ten. The clonotype originates from an adult in good health. Material: peripheral blood, obtained on day 0 of AZD1222 vaccination. The gene calls are TRBV3-1 (or the pseudogene TRBV3-2) and TRBJ1-4, with 9 bases identical to TRBD1. The CDR3 DNA sequence: TGTGCCAGCAGCCAGACGGACAGGGGAACTGAAAAACTGTTTTTT. It codes for CASSQTDRGTEKLFF.